The clone carrying this TCR beta chain has a count of ten or more. One end of the junction fails to match germline, which may point to a read error. The CDR3 spans 10 residues. Germline V gene lookup returns CDR1 ENHRY and CDR2 SYGVKD. The data originate from a study of T-cell reconstitution after alpha-beta-depleted transplantation in children. Unique molecular identifiers were incorporated into the prepared TCRbeta library. Each CDR3 protein gets one entry after TCRdb re-called the PCR reads with MiXCR. The table shows about 240,000 distinct CDR3 sequences, with more than 10% occurring only once. The source material was PBMCs from the stem cell graft donor, sampled from the stem cell graft. The gene calls are TRBV10-3 and TRBJ1-4; D gene uncertain. This receptor was identified in a human donor who donated a stem cell graft to a child with acute lymphoblastic leukemia. The CDR3 is CAISVVPGEF. The DNA of the CDR3 is TGTGCCATCAGTGTGGTCCCTGGGGAATTT.